The entry below gives a single T cell receptor (beta chain) sequence along with its context. This sample is drawn from a study of T cells in Graves' hyperthyroidism and ophthalmopathy. The V and J ends lost 5 bases and 9 bases, in that order; junction bases with no gene match: 8. Germline V gives CDR1 LNHDA, CDR2 SQIVND (reference sequence). This CDR3 is built from 15 residues. Amplified regions were TCR beta CDR3 sequences from RNA transcripts. First-round RT-PCR targeting the TCR CDR3 was performed with the HTBI primer set. From the multiplex PCR reads, TCRdb called clonotypes with MiXCR, one entry per CDR3 protein. The table lists 700,000 or so distinct CDR3 sequences, roughly 15% of them singletons.

The receptor comes from a woman in her forties or fifties with Graves' ophthalmopathy. The specimen was blood. The V gene is TRBV19, the J gene TRBJ1-6, with TRBD1 matching 9 bases. CDR3 nucleotides: TGTGCCAGTAGTCCGGGACAGGGCCTACTTTCACCCCTCCACTTT. Translating gives CASSPGQGLLSPLHF.